These 19 T cell receptor beta chains share one sample of origin, sequenced in a study of blood T cell repertoires in COVID-19. Sequenced by immunoSEQ multiplex PCR; TCRdb stores in-frame clones only, minus some. The sample holds fewer than 250,000 clones, around 90% seen once. Material for sequencing was peripheral blood. The source is a man younger than 40 with COVID-19, enrolled during active disease.

The gene calls are TRBV15 and TRBJ1-2; no reliable D call. Between the trimmed V and J ends, which lost 1 base and 6 bases, there was a span of 6 bases. The CDR3 has 12 amino acids. The germline CDR1 and CDR2 sequences are LNHNV and YYDKDF (reference sequence). This chain's CDR3 is CATSRAGNGYTF. The CDR3 DNA reads as TGTGCCACCAGCAGAGCGGGGAATGGCTACACCTTC.

The V and J genes are TRBV10-3 and TRBJ2-7; 14 bases align to TRBD2. The germline CDR1 and CDR2 sequences are ENHRY and SYGVKD. CDR3 length: 14 residues. V was pared by 10 bases and J by 4 bases, with 6 bases of the junction left unmatched. The CDR3 coding sequence is TGTGCCACCGGAGGGACTAGCGGGAGTTACGAGCAGTACTTC. Translation gives CATGGTSGSYEQYF.

The chain couples TRBV7-3 to TRBJ2-1; 9 bases are a match to TRBD2. This CDR3 is built from 19 residues. V dropped 7 bases and J dropped 5; count of bases not matched to a gene: 21. In germline, CDR1 is SGHTA, CDR2 FQGTGA. The CDR3, as DNA: TGTGCCAGCATCAAAAATGCTCTCTTAGGCGGGAGGGTCCACAATGAGCAGTTCTTC. Translated, it gives CASIKNALLGGRVHNEQFF.

J is TRBJ2-7 and V is TRBV7-9; no reliable D call. The CDR3 loop spans 13 amino acids. The V end lost 7 bases, the J end lost 9 bases, and 19 bases lay between the germline ends. The germline V gene encodes CDR1 SEHNR and CDR2 FQNEAQ (reference sequence). The CDR3 bases are TGTGCCAGCACCCAGGTTACCAACCTTTGGCAGTACTTC. Translated, it gives CASTQVTNLWQYF.

This chain connects TRBV6-5 to TRBJ2-7; no reliable D call. Trimming pared 3 bases from V and 5 bases from J, leaving 5 bases between. CDR1 is MNHEY, CDR2 SVGAGI, per germline. The CDR3 is 11 amino acids. The chain's CDR3 is CASSYYHEQYF. In DNA, the CDR3 is TGTGCCAGCAGTTATTATCACGAGCAGTACTTC.

This chain joins TRBV19 and TRBJ2-5; 11 nucleotides agree with TRBD1. V trimming: 6 bases; J trimming: 5 bases; junction bases outside the gene matches: 8. This CDR3 region has 15 residues. CDR1 is LNHDA, CDR2 SQIVND, per germline (reference sequence). CDR3 in amino acids: CASSTGTGGRETQYF. CDR3 in DNA: TGTGCCAGTAGCACCGGGACAGGGGGACGGGAGACCCAGTACTTC.

The CDR3 here is CASSVRQGASGGNTIYF. CDR3 in DNA: TGTGCCAGCAGTGTGCGACAGGGGGCGTCCGGAGGAAACACCATATATTTT. V and J are TRBV6-1 and TRBJ1-3; 10 bases align to TRBD1. The trim removed 4 bases at V and 4 bases at J, leaving 10 bases unmatched. Germline V gene data show CDR1 as MNHNS and CDR2 as SASEGT. CDR3 length: 17 residues.

J is TRBJ2-7 and V is TRBV19; 8 bases are a match to TRBD1. CDR1 and CDR2 from the germline V gene are LNHDA and SQIVND (reference sequence). This CDR3 has 14 amino acids. V lost 10 bases to trimming and J lost 1 base; unmatched junction nucleotides: 9. DNA for the CDR3: TGTGCCACCGATTCAGGGGGCACATCCTACGAGCAGTACTTC. Protein product: CATDSGGTSYEQYF.

The chain joins TRBV24-1 to TRBJ2-3, with D possibly being TRBD1 (6 bases). Trimming took off 4 bases at V and 8 bases at J, with 12 bases between the two ends. Germline CDR1 reads KGHDR; CDR2 reads SFDVKD. The CDR3 covers 13 residues. The CDR3 protein is CATSENRAGTQYF. CDR3 DNA: TGTGCCACCAGTGAAAACAGGGCTGGTACGCAGTATTTT.

The genes are TRBV6-2 or TRBV6-3 and TRBJ1-5; TRBD1 might be the D (5 bases). The germline V gene has CDR1 MNHEY and CDR2 SVGEGT. With 4 bases removed from V and 0 bases from J, the gap between germline ends came to 19 bases. The CDR3 loop spans 18 amino acids. CDR3: CASSSGRGRVYSNQPQHF. In DNA form, the CDR3 reads TGTGCCAGCAGTTCGGGGCGGGGAAGGGTTTATAGCAATCAGCCCCAGCATTTT.

The J gene is TRBJ1-5, the V gene TRBV27, with TRBD1 matching over 9 bases. CDR3 length equals 13 residues. The ends lost 10 bases at V and 6 bases at J; junction bases unmatched: 7. In germline, CDR1 is MNHEY, CDR2 SMNVEV (reference sequence). The CDR3 loop is CATSTGGGQPQHF. CDR3 in DNA: TGTGCCACCTCAACAGGGGGCGGTCAGCCCCAGCATTTT.

This CDR3 is CAWDRKNSPLHF. CDR3 nucleotides: TGTGCCTGGGACAGAAAGAATTCACCCCTCCACTTT. The chain joins TRBV30 to TRBJ1-6; possible D gene TRBD1, 5 bases. The germline V gene encodes CDR1 GTSNPN and CDR2 SVGIG (reference sequence). This CDR3 spans 12 amino acids. With 5 bases removed from V and 7 bases from J, the gap between germline ends came to 9 bases.

This chain joins TRBV19 and TRBJ2-7; 7 positions agree with TRBD2. Germline V gene data show CDR1 as LNHDA and CDR2 as SQIVND (reference sequence). The trim removed 8 bases at V and 2 bases at J, leaving 12 bases unmatched. The CDR3 is made up of 15 amino acids. The CDR3 DNA sequence: TGTGCCAGTTCAAGGCGGGGGTCCCGTCCCTACGAGCAGTACTTC. Encoded protein: CASSRRGSRPYEQYF.

The chain employs TRBV7-2 and TRBJ2-2; TRBD2 matches at 9 bases. The V and J ends lost 6 bases and 4 bases, in that order; junction bases with no gene match: 12. The CDR3 sequence is 17 residues long. Looked up from germline, CDR1 is SGHTA and CDR2 is FQGNSA. The CDR3 DNA reads as TGTGCCAGCAGTCTTATAGCGGGAGTGAAGTTCACCGGGGAGCTGTTTTTT. It is translated as CASSLIAGVKFTGELFF.

The chain uses TRBV27 and TRBJ1-2, with 9 positions matching TRBD1. Losses at the gene ends were 5 bases for V and 8 bases for J; bases not matched to a gene: 9. The CDR3 spans 14 residues. Germline CDR1 is MNHEY and CDR2 is SMNVEV (reference sequence). The CDR3 reads CASSPGQGMSGYTF. The CDR3 DNA is TGTGCCAGCAGTCCCGGACAGGGGATGAGCGGCTACACCTTC.

The chain links TRBV2 to TRBJ2-2; 11 bases are shared with TRBD2. The germline V gene encodes CDR1 SNHLY and CDR2 FYNNEI. The CDR3 totals 17 residues. Trimming cost V 8 bases and J 5 bases; bases outside gene matches: 13. The CDR3 sequence is CASSRNGASGGTGELFF. The CDR3 DNA reads TGTGCCAGCTCCCGGAATGGGGCTAGCGGGGGGACCGGGGAGCTGTTTTTT.

This clone has only one observation. CDR3 nucleotide sequence: TGCGCCAGCACCCCTCGTCCGGGAAACACTGAAGCTTTCTTT. It yields the protein CASTPRPGNTEAFF. The chain combines TRBV5-1 with TRBJ1-1; no definite D call. Trimming left V 6 bases short and J 2 bases short, with 14 bases between. CDR3 size: 14 residues. The germline gives CDR1 SGHRS, CDR2 YFSETQ.

This clone was detected only once. The chain links TRBV7-2 to TRBJ1-1; tentative D call: TRBD1 (5 bases). The V gene's germline CDR1 is SGHTA and CDR2 FQGNSA. V lost 4 bases and J 7 bases, leaving 13 bases between the germline ends. The CDR3 contains 13 residues. The CDR3 coding sequence is TGTGCCAGCAGCTCAGGGAGGGGAAATGAAGCTTTCTTT. This translates into CASSSGRGNEAFF.

The chain is built from TRBV29-1 and TRBJ1-2, with unresolved D. Deletions cut 4 bases from V and 8 bases from J, with 14 bases between. In germline, CDR1 is SQVTM, CDR2 ANQGSEA. The CDR3 extends over 12 amino acids. This CDR3 reads CSVGVGGGGYTF. As DNA, the CDR3 is TGCAGCGTTGGGGTGGGAGGAGGAGGCTACACCTTC.